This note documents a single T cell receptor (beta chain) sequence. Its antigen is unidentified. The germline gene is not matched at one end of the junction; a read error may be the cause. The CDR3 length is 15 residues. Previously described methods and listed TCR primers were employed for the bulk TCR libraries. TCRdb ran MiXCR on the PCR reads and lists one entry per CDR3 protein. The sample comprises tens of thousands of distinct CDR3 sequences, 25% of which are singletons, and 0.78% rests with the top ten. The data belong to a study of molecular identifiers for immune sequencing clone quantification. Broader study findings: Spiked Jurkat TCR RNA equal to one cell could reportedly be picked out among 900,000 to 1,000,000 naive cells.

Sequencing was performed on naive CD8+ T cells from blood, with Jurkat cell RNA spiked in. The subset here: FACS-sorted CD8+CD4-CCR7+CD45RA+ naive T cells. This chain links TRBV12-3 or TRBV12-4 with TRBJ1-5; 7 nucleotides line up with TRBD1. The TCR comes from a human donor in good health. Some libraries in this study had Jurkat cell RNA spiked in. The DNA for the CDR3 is TGTGCCAGCAGTCCCGGGACAGAGAGCAATCAGTCCCAGCATTTT. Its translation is CASSPGTESNQSQHF.